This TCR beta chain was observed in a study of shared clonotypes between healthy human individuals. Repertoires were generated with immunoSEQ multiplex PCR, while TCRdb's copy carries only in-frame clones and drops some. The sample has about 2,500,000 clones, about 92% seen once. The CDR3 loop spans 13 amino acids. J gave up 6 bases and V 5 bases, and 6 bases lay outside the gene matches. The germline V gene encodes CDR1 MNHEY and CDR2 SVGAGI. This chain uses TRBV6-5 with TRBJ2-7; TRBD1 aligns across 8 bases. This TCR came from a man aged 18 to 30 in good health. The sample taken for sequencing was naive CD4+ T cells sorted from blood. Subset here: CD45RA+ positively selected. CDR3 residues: CASSRNTGGEQYF. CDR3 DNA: TGTGCCAGCAGTCGAAACACAGGGGGCGAGCAGTACTTC.